Described below is a single T cell receptor beta chain sequence and its context. Its cognate antigen is unknown. V was pared by 5 bases and J by 4 bases, with 12 bases between. The CDR3 spans 15 residues. CDR1 MNHNS and CDR2 SASEGT come from the germline V gene. As to time point: pre-sensitization, week 0. The treatment: therapeutic diphenylcyclopropenone sensitization with weekly scalp DPC. TCRdb reprocessed the RACE reads via MiXCR and lists one record per CDR3 protein. This sample has 380,000 or so distinct CDR3 sequences; approximately 5.8% occur once, and the top ten carry about 8.2%. This entry comes from a study of human T cells and chemical hapten exposure. Overall study findings and caveats: Among expanded TCRs, significantly more large CDR3 similarity clusters formed than among controls.

Here the sequenced sample was whole blood, taken in connection with sensitization to the hapten diphenylcyclopropenone (DPC). The chain links TRBV6-1 to TRBJ2-6, with D perhaps being TRBD1 or TRBD2 (5 bases each). The clonotype was recovered from a young woman with alopecia areata. Some clones in this sample may be carry-over from other donors' samples. The CDR3 DNA sequence: TGTGCCAGCAGTTTCCCGAGGGGAGGGGCCAACGTCCTGACTTTC. Translation: CASSFPRGGANVLTF.